This note documents a single T cell receptor (beta chain) sequence. Its antigen is unknown. This entry is derived from a study of shared clonotypes between healthy human individuals. Overall study context: Three plates were used per donor for CD4 naive, three for CD4 memory, two for CD8 naive and one for CD8 memory. Notes on the study in general: Roughly 5% was the fraction of naive CD4 clonotypes found shared across several donors. Sharing of clonotypes among donors was expected to vary with sequencing depth.

Trimming took off 5 bases at V and 4 bases at J, with 5 bases between the two ends. The CDR3 has 12 residues. Per germline, CDR1 MNHNS and CDR2 SASEGT. The table came from immunoSEQ multiplex PCR; TCRdb's copy has only in-frame clones and leaves some out. The sample records 850,000 to 1,200,000 clones, around 74% being singletons. The sequenced material came from memory CD4+ T cells sorted from blood. Documented subset: CD45RA-negative fraction. This chain links TRBV6-1 with TRBJ2-2; no clear D. This TCR was sampled from a man younger than 35 in good health. The CDR3 nucleotides read TGTGCCAGCAGTCGACTCACCGGGGAGCTGTTTTTT. Translated: CASSRLTGELFF.